This paragraph covers one T cell receptor beta chain sequence. The antigen this receptor binds is unknown. Per-base qualities were not stored, and no clone one base away is much larger. The record originates from a study of T cell responses to AZD1222 COVID-19 vaccine (dated by TCRdb to the early 2020s). About the study as a whole: A total of 240 or so trial participants underwent TCR sequencing, of whom 207 had received two doses of AZD1222 and some 25 had received two doses of the MenACWY control vaccine. Enrollment into the trials was organized by age into subgroups of 18-55, 56-69 and 70-plus years, and those subgroups contained about 150, 27 and 61 TCR-sequenced participants, respectively.

What this sample's time point label stands for: about 28 days (+/-7) after the second vaccine dose. AZD1222 recipients whose second dose came at about 4 weeks and those whose second dose came at about 12 weeks were combined into one group, since spike-specific TCR depth and breadth did not differ between the two schedules. Vaccinee samples were obtained from the UK trials COV001 and COV002, which included a single-blind randomized controlled phase 2/3 trial of AZD1222 (ChAdOx1 nCoV-19) in healthy adults. For TCRbeta chain sequencing, PBMC samples were collected from trial participants at day 0 and at day 28 after the second dose. Here is what the overall study found, with its caveats: After two AZD1222 doses, both the breadth and the depth of spike-specific TCRs were significantly higher than at day 0 and than in MenACWY recipients. Because no samples from the day 14 peak response were available, repertoires could be characterized only after the peak T cell response. In the small 56-69-year group, the increase in depth fell short of significance, most likely because of low power. Reportedly, close to half of the unique spike-specific TCRs recognized epitopes lying outside the regions that are mutated in the B.1.351 and B.1.1.7 variants. Vaccine-associated CD4 TCRs spanned the whole spike protein, with dominant responses in regions 160-218 and 743-854. Participants were mostly white British, with more females than males. The authors suggested clonal diversity may have been underestimated. Conclusions about previously exposed vaccinees are limited, since just five to seven AZD1222 recipients were seropositive for SARS-CoV-2 at baseline.

The CDR3 regions of human TCRbeta chains were analyzed by immunosequencing. Per the original workflow: TCRs in the repertoires were compared against a reference library of SARS-CoV-2-specific TCRs that had been generated with the MIRA antigen-specificity platform. Breadth meant the fraction of unique TCRs that were SARS-CoV-2-associated, whereas depth meant the fraction of total T cells that were SARS-CoV-2-associated. Using the MIRA data, each spike-specific TCR was mapped to the spike region that the TCR reacts to and placed in a CD4 or CD8 class. Log10-transformed breadth and depth values were compared by one-way ANOVA with Sidak's multiple comparisons tests. TCRdb's version of the immuneACCESS table is confined to in-frame rearrangements and falls short of the full clone set. An unresolved V gene accounts for under half of the shortfall where checked; the remainder is of unknown origin. The D gene and trimming were derived from the DNA, and the V and J assignments and clone size from that table. The sample has approximately 200,000 clones on record, roughly 90% of them singletons. The ten biggest clones cover approximately 3.4% of the sample.

The receptor was isolated from an adult who received the AZD1222 COVID-19 vaccine. Sequenced here: peripheral blood, sampled 28 days after the second AZD1222 dose.

The bases are TGTGCCAGCAGCCAAGGGGGGTTTGAAAAACTGTTTTTT. Protein translation: CASSQGGFEKLFF. The rearrangement combines TRBV3-1 (or the pseudogene TRBV3-2) with TRBJ1-4; the D segment could be TRBD1, given 5 matching bases. The germline V gene (reference sequence) sets CDR1 to LGHDT and CDR2 to YNNKEL. The CDR3 covers 13 residues, taking in both the cysteine and the phenylalanine. Only the CDR3 portion is preserved as DNA: 39 bases, with reading frame beginning at the first base. V is cut by 1 base and J by 7 bases, and the space between the germline ends is 7 bases.